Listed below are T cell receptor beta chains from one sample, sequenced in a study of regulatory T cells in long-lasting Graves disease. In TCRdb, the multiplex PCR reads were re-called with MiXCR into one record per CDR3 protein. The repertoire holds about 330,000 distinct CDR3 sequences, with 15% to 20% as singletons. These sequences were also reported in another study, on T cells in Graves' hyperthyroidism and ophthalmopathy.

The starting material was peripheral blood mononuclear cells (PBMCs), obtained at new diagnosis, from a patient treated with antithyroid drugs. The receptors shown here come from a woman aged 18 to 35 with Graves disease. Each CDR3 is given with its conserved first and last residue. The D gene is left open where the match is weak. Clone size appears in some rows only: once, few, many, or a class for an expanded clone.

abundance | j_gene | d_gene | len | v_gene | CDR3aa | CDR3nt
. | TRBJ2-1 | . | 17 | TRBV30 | CAWARGPGGRDYNEQFF | TGTGCCTGGGCCAGGGGGCCTGGCGGGAGGGACTACAATGAGCAGTTCTTC
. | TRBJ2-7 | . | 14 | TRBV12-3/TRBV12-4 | CASSISVRPYEQYF | TGTGCCAGCAGTATCTCGGTTCGGCCCTACGAGCAGTACTTC
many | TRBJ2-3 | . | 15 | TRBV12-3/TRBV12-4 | CASSHLSGRTDTQYF | TGTGCCAGCAGTCACCTTAGCGGTCGCACAGATACGCAGTATTTT
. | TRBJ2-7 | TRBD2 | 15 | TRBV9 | CASSVERTSGSEQYF | TGTGCCAGCAGCGTAGAAAGGACTAGCGGGAGCGAGCAGTACTTC
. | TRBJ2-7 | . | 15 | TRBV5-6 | CASSLTGGQLREQYF | TGTGCCAGCAGCTTGACCGGAGGACAGTTGCGCGAGCAGTACTTC
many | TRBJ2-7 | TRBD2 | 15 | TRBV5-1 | CASRPLAGGFGEQYF | TGCGCCAGCAGACCTCTAGCGGGAGGCTTCGGCGAGCAGTACTTC
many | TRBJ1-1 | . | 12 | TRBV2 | CASTSGRTEAFF | TGTGCCAGCACCTCGGGGCGGACTGAAGCTTTCTTT
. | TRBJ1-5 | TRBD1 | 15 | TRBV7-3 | CASSLGGQGGQPQHF | TGTGCCAGCAGCTTAGGGGGACAGGGGGGGCAGCCCCAGCATTTT
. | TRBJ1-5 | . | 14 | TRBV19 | CATLSRGVDQPQHF | TGTGCCACTTTAAGCCGGGGGGTTGATCAGCCCCAGCATTTT
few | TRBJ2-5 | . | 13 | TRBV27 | CASSSRVWETQYF | TGTGCCAGCAGTTCCAGAGTCTGGGAGACCCAGTACTTC
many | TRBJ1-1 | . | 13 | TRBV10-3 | CAISVGQNTEAFF | TGTGCCATCAGTGTGGGGCAGAACACTGAAGCTTTCTTT
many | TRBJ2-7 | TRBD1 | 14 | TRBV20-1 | CSARHRGIPYEQYF | TGCAGTGCTAGACACAGGGGAATCCCCTACGAGCAGTACTTC
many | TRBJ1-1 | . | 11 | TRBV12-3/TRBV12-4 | CASSSDREAFF | TGTGCCAGCAGTTCAGACAGGGAAGCTTTCTTT
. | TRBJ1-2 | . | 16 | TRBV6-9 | CASSYGAPGQSYGYTF | TGTGCCAGCAGTTACGGGGCCCCGGGACAATCCTATGGCTACACCTTC
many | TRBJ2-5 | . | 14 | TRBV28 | CASSSPTVQETQYF | TGTGCCAGCAGTTCCCCGACAGTTCAAGAGACCCAGTACTTC
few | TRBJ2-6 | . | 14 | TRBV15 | CATLDLSGANVLTF | TGTGCCACCTTGGATCTCTCTGGGGCCAACGTCCTGACTTTC
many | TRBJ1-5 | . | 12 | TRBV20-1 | CSASRGNQPQHF | TGCAGTGCTAGCAGGGGCAATCAGCCCCAGCATTTT
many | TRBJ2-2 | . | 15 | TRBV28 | CASSSLSGSAEELFF | TGTGCCAGCAGTTCCCTCTCCGGTTCTGCCGAGGAGCTGTTTTTT
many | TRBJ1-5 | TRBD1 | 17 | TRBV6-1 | CASSGAGQGASNQPQHF | TGTGCCAGCAGTGGCGCGGGACAGGGGGCCAGCAATCAGCCCCAGCATTTT
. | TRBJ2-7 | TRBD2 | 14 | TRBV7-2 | CASSQTSGGYEQYF | TGTGCCAGCAGTCAGACTAGCGGGGGTTACGAGCAGTACTTC
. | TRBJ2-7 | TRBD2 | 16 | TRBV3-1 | CASSLRSIAGAYEQYF | TGTGCCAGCAGCCTCAGAAGTATAGCGGGGGCCTACGAGCAGTACTTC
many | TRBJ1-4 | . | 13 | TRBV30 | CAWIDSPNEKLFF | TGTGCCTGGATAGACAGCCCTAATGAAAAACTGTTTTTT